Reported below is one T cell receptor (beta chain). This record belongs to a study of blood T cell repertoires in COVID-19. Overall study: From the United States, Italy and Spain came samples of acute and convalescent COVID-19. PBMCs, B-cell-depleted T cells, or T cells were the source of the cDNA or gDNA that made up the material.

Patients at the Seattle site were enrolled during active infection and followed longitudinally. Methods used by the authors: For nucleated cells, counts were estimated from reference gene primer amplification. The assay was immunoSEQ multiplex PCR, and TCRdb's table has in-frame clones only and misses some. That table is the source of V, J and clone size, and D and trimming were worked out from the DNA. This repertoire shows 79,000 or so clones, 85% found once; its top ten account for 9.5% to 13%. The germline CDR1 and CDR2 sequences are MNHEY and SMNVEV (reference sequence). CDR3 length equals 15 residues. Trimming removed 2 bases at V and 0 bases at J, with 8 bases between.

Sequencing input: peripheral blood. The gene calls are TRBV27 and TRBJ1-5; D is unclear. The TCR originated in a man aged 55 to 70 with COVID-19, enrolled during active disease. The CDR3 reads CASSLNAGSNQPQHF. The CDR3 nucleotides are TGTGCCAGCAGTTTAAACGCGGGTAGCAATCAGCCCCAGCATTTT.